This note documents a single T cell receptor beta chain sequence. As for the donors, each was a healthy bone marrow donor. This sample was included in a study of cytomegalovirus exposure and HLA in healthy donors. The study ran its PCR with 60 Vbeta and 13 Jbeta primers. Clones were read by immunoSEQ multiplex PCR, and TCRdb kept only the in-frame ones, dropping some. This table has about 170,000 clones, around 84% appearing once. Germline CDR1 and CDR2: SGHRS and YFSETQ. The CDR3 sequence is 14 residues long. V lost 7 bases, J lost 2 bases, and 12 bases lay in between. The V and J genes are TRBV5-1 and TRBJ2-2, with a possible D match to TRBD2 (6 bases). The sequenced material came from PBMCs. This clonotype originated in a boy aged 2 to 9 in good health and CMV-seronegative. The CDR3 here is CASADGGNTGELFF. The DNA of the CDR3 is TGCGCCAGCGCTGACGGGGGTAACACCGGGGAGCTGTTTTTT. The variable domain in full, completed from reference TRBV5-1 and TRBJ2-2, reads KAGVTQTPRYLIKTRGQQVTLSCSPISGHRSVSWYQQTPGQGLQFLFEYFSETQRNKGNFPGRFSGRQFSNSRSEMNVSTLELGDSALYLCASADGGNTGELFFGEGSRLTVL.